This TCR beta chain was documented in a study of early T cells in non-severe SARS-CoV-2 infection. Study as a whole: From unsorted whole blood, bulk RNA was sequenced, and the chains remained unpaired. Study conclusions and caveats: The VDJdb matching leaned toward anti-spike CD8 responses and overlooked private and CD4 specificities.

Regarding this clonotype: Its target is unknown.

V was pared by 0 bases and J by 5 bases, with 15 bases of the junction left unmatched. Per germline, CDR1 MGHRA and CDR2 YSYEKL. The CDR3 is 18 amino acids. Attached unique molecular identifiers marked individual cDNA molecules. TCRdb redid the calling of the 5' RACE reads with MiXCR, one entry per CDR3 protein. The sample records about 92,000 distinct CDR3 sequences, approximately 15% being singletons. The rearrangement uses TRBV4-1 and TRBJ2-5; the match to TRBD2 covers 7 bases. The TCR comes from an adult who was a healthcare worker with PCR-confirmed SARS-CoV-2 infection or an uninfected control (not recorded which). The sample consisted of whole blood. CDR3 sequence: CASSQERAGDVSDETQYF. CDR3 DNA: TGCGCCAGCAGCCAAGAACGGGCGGGGGATGTGAGTGACGAGACCCAGTACTTC.